This TCR delta chain was recorded in a study of γδ T cells in repeated Plasmodium falciparum infection. The wider study: Donors were malaria-exposed Malian children or age- and gender-matched Australian children.

Germline V CDR1 and CDR2: TSWWSYY, QGS. Germline trimming cut 3 bases from V and 0 bases from J; bases unmatched to any gene: 24. The CDR3 covers 22 residues. This clone was detected only a few times. This DNA's translation differs at residue 10 from TCRdb's protein, which comes from a much larger clone; a read error is likely, and the protein shown is translated from the DNA. Flow sorting of PBMC yielded separate Vgamma9/Vdelta2+ and Vdelta2-negative gammadelta T cell populations for bulk repertoire analysis. TCRdb used CATT to re-call clones from the multiplex PCR reads. Here the sample spans approximately 53,000 delta-chain clones, 1.7% being singletons.

The receptor's source is a pool of human donors (malaria-infected and uninfected, not separated). The chain is built from TRDV1 and TRDJ1; 8 nucleotides align to TRDD3. The sequenced material came from gamma-delta T cells from blood. The CDR3 spells CALGETSWYRGMGIPYTDKLIF. The CDR3 DNA sequence: TGTGCTCTTGGGGAGACTTCCTGGTACCGGGGGATGGGGATACCGTACACCGATAAACTCATCTTT.